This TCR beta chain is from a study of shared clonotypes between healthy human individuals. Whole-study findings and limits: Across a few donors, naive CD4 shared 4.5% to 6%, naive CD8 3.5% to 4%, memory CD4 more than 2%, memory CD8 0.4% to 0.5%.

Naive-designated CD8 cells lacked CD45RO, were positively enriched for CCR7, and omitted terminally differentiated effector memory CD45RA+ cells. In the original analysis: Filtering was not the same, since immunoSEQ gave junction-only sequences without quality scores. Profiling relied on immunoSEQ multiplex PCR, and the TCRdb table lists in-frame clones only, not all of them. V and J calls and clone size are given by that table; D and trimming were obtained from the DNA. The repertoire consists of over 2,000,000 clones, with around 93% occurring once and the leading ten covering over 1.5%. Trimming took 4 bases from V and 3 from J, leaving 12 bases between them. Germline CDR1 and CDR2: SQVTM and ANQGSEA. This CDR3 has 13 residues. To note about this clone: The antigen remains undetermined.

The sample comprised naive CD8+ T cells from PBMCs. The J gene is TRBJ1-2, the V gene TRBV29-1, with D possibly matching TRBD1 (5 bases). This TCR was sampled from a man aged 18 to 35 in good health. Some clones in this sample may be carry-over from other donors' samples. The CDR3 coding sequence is TGCAGCGTTGGCGCCGGGGACTACTATGGCTACACCTTC. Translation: CSVGAGDYYGYTF.